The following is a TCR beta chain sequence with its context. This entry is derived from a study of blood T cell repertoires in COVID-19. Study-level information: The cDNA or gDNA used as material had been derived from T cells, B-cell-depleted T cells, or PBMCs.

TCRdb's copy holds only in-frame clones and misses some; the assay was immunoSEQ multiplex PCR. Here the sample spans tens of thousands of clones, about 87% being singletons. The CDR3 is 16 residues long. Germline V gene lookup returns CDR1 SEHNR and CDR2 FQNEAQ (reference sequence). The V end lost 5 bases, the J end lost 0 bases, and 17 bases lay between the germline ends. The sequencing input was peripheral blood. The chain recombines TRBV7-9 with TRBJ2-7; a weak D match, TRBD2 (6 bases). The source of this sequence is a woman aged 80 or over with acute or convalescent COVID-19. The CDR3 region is CASSPGDGPSSYEQYF. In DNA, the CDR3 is TGTGCCAGCAGCCCGGGGGACGGCCCGAGCTCCTACGAGCAGTACTTC.